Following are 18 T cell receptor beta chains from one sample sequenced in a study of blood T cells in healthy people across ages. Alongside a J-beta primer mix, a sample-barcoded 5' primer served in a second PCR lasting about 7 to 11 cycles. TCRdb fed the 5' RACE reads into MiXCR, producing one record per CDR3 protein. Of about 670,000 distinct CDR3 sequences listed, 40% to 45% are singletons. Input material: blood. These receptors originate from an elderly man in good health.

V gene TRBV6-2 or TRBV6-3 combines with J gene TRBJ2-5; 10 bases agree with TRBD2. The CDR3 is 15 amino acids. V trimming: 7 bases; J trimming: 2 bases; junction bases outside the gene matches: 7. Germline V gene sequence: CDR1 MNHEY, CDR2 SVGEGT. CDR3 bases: TGTGCCAGCAACAAGCGGGAGGGCCGTCAAGAGACCCAGTACTTC. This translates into CASNKREGRQETQYF.

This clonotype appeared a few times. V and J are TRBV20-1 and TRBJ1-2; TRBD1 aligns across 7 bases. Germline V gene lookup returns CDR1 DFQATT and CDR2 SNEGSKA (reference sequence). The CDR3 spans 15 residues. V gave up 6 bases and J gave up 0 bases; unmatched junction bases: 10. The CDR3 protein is CSASWTGGANYGYTF. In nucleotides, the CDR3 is TGCAGTGCATCGTGGACAGGTGGAGCTAACTATGGCTACACCTTC.

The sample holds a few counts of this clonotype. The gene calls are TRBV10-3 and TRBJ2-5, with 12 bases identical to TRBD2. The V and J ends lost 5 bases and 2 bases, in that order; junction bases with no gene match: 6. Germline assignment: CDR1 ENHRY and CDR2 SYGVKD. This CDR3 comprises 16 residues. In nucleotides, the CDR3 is TGTGCCATCAGTCCAGGACTAGCGGGAAGTCAAGAGACCCAGTACTTC. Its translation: CAISPGLAGSQETQYF.

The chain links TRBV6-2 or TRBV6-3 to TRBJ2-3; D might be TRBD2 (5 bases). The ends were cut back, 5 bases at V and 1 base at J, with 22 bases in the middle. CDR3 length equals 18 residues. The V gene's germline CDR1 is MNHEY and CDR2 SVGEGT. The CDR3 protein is CASSNGRGRVGRTDTQYF. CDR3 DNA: TGTGCCAGCAGTAACGGAAGAGGGAGAGTCGGCCGCACAGATACGCAGTATTTT.

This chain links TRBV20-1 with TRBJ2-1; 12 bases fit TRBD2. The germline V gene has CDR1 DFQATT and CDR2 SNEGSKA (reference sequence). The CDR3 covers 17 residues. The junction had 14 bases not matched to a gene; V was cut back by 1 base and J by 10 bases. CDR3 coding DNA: TGCAGTGCTAGAGGGCCAATAAGACTAGCGGGAGTAGAGGAGCAGTTCTTC. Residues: CSARGPIRLAGVEEQFF.

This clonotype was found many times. In DNA, the CDR3 is TGCAGTGCTAGGGAGCAGAGTTATGGCTACACCTTC. This gives the protein CSAREQSYGYTF. The chain recombines TRBV20-1 with TRBJ1-2; D gene uncertain. V was cut by 3 bases and J by 5 bases, with 10 bases left in between. The germline gives CDR1 DFQATT, CDR2 SNEGSKA (reference sequence). The CDR3 has 12 amino acids.

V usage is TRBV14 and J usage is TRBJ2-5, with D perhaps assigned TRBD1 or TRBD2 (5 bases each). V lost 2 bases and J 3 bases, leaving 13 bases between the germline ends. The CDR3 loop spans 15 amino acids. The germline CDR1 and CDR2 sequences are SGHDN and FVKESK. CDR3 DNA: TGTGCCAGCAGCCAACTCCAAGAGGGGAAAGAGACCCAGTACTTC. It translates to CASSQLQEGKETQYF.

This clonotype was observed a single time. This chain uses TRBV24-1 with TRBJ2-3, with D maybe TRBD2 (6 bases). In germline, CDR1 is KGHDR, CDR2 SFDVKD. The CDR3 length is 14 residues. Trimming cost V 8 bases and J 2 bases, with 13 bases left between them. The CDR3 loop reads CATKGRGITDTQYF. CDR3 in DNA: TGTGCCACCAAAGGACGGGGGATCACAGATACGCAGTATTTT.

The CDR3 sequence is CASNRAIAGGQDTQYF. CDR3 coding DNA: TGTGCCAGCAACCGAGCCATAGCGGGGGGGCAAGATACGCAGTATTTT. The J gene is TRBJ2-3, the V gene TRBV3-1; 11 bases line up with TRBD2. V dropped 7 bases and J dropped 5; count of bases not matched to a gene: 11. The CDR3 extends over 16 amino acids. Germline V gene data show CDR1 as LGHDT and CDR2 as YNNKEL (reference sequence).

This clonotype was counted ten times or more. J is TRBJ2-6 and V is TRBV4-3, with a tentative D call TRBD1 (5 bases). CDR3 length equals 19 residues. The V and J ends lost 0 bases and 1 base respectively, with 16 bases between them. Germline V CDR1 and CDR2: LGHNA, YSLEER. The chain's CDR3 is CASSQDLTGARSGANVLTF. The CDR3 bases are TGCGCCAGCAGCCAAGATCTTACAGGAGCTAGGTCTGGGGCCAACGTCCTGACTTTC.

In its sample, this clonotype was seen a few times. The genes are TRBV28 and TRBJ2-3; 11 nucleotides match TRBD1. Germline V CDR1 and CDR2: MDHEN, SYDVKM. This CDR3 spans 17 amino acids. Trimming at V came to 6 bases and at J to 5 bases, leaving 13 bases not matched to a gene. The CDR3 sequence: CASSRTTSGQGEDTQYF. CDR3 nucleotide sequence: TGTGCCAGCAGCCGAACGACATCGGGACAGGGGGAAGATACGCAGTATTTT.

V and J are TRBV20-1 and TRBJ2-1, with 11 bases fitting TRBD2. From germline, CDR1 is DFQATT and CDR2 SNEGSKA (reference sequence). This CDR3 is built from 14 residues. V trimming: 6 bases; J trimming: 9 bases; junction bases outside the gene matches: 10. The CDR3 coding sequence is TGCAGTGCCCCTGCACTAGCGGGGGCGGTTGAGCAGTTCTTC. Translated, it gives CSAPALAGAVEQFF.

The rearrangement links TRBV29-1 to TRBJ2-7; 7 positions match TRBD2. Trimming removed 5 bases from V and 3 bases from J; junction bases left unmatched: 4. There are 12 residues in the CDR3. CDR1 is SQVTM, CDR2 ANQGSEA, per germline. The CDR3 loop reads CSVLTGGYEQYF. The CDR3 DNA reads TGCAGCGTTTTAACGGGAGGCTACGAGCAGTACTTC.

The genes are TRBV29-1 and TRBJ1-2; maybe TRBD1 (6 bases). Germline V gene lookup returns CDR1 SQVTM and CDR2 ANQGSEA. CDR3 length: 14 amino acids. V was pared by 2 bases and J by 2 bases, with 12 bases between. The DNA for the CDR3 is TGCAGCGTTGAACTGGGGGCTGAGAACTATGGCTACACCTTC. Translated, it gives CSVELGAENYGYTF.

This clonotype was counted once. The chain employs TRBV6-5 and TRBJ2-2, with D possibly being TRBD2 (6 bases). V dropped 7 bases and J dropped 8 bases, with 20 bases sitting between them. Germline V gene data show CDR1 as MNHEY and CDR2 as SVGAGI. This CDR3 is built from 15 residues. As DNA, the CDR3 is TGTGCCAGCATGGGCGGGATCCGGGTTAAGGGGGAGCTGTTTTTT. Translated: CASMGGIRVKGELFF.

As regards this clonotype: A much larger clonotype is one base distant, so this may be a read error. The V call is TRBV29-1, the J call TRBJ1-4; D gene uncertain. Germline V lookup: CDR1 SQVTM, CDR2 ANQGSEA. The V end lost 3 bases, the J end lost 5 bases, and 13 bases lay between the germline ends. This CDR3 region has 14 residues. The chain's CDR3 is CSVDDLGRNEKLFF. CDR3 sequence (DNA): TGCAGCGTTGACGATCTGGGTAGGAATGAAAAACTGTTTTTT.

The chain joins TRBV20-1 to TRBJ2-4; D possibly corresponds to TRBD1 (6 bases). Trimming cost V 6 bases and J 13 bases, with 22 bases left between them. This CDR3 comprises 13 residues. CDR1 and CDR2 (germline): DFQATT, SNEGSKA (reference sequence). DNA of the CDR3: TGCAGTGCCCCCCCGCAGGGGACCTACGGGCAGTACTTC. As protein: CSAPPQGTYGQYF.

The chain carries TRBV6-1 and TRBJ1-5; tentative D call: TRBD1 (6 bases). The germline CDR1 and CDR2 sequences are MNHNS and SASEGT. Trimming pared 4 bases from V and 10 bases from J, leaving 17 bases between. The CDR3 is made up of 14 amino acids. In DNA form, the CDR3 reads TGTGCCAGCAGTGGGGACACGGGTTCAAGCCCCCAGCATTTT. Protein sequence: CASSGDTGSSPQHF.